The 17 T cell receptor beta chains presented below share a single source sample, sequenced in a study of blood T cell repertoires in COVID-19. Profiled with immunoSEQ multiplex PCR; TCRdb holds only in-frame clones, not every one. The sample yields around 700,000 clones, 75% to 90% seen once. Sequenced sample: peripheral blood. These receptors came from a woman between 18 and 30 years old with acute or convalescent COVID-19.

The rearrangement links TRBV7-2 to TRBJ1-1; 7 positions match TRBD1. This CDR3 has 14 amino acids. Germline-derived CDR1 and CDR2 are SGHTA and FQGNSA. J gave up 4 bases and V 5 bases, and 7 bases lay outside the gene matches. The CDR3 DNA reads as TGTGCCAGCAGCCCTCAGACAGGGACCACTGAAGCTTTCTTT. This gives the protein CASSPQTGTTEAFF. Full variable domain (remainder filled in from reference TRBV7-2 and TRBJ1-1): GAGVSQSPSNKVTEKGKDVELRCDPISGHTALYWYRQSLGQGLEFLIYFQGNSAPDKSGLPSDRFSAERTGGSVSTLTIQRTQQEDSAVYLCASSPQTGTTEAFFGQGTRLTVV.

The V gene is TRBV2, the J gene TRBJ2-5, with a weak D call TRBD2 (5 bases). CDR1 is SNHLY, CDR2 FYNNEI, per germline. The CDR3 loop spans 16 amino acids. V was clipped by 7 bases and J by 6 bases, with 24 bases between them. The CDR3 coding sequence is TGTGCCAGCAACAGCCTACTAGGGAATGGCGGAAAGACCCAGTACTTC. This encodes CASNSLLGNGGKTQYF.

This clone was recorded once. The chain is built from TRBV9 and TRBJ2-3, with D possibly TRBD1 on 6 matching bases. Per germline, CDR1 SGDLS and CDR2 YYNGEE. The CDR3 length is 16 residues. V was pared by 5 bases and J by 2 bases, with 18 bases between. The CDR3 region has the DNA TGTGCCAGCAGTACCGGACAGAAACTGACCACAGATACGCAGTATTTT. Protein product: CASSTGQKLTTDTQYF.

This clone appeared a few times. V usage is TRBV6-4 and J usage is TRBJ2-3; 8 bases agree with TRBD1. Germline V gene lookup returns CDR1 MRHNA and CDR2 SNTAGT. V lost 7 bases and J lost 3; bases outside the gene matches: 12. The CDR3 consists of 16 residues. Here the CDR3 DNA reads TGTGCCAGCACCCCAACGGCTACAGGGGGGACAGATACGCAGTATTTT. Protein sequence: CASTPTATGGTDTQYF.

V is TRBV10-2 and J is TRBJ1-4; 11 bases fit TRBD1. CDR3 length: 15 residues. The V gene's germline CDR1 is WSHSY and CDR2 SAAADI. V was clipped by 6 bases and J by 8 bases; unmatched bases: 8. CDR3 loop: CASSPGTGGREKLFF. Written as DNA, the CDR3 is TGCGCCAGCAGCCCCGGGACAGGGGGACGGGAAAAACTGTTTTTT.

The DNA for the CDR3 is TGTGCCAGTAGGGGGACCCACAATGAGCAGTTCTTC. Translation gives CASRGTHNEQFF. The chain has TRBV9 and TRBJ2-1, with D possibly being TRBD1 (6 bases). This CDR3 contains 12 residues. Germline V gene sequence: CDR1 SGDLS, CDR2 YYNGEE. Trimming removed 8 bases from V and 5 bases from J, with 11 bases in between.

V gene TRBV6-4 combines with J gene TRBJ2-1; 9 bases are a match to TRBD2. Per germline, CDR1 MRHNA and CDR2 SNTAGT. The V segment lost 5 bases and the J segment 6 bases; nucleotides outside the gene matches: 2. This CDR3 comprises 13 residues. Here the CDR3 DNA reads TGTGCCAGCAGTATTAGCGGGGGCAATGAGCAGTTCTTC. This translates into CASSISGGNEQFF.

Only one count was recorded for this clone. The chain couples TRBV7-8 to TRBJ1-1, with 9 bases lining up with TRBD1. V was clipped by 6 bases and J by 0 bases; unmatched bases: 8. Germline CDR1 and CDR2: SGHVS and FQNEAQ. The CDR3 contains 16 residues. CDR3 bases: TGTGCCAGCAGTTGGGGGACAGGGATACTGAACACTGAAGCTTTCTTT. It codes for CASSWGTGILNTEAFF. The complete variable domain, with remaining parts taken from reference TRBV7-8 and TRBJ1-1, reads GAGVSQSPRYKVAKRGQDVALRCDPISGHVSLFWYQQALGQGPEFLTYFQNEAQLDKSGLPSDRFFAERPEGSVSTLKIQRTQQEDSAVYLCASSWGTGILNTEAFFGQGTRLTVV.

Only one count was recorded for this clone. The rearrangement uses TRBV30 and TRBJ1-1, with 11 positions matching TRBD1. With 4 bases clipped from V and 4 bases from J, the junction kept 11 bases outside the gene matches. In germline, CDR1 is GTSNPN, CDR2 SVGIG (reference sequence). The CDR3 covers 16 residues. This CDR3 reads CAWMGWDRGSGTEAFF. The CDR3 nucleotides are TGTGCCTGGATGGGGTGGGACAGGGGGAGCGGCACTGAAGCTTTCTTT.

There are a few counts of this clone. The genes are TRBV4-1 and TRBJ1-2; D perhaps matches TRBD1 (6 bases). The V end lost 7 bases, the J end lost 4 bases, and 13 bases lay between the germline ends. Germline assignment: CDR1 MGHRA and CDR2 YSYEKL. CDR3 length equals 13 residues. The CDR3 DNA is TGCGCCAGCACTCATGTGGGGGCCTATGGCTACACCTTC. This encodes CASTHVGAYGYTF.

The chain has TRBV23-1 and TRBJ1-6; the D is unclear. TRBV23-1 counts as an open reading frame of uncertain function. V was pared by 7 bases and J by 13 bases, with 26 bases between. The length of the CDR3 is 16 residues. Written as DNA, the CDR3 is TGCGCCAGCAACGCGCTGAACTCTTCTACCAACGCGCCCCTCCACTTT. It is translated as CASNALNSSTNAPLHF.

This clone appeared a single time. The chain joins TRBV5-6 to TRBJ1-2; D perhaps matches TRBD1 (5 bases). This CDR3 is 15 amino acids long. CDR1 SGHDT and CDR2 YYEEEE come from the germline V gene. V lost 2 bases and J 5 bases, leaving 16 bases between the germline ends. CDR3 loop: CASSLQPKGIYGYTF. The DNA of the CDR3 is TGTGCCAGCAGCTTACAACCCAAGGGGATATATGGCTACACCTTC.

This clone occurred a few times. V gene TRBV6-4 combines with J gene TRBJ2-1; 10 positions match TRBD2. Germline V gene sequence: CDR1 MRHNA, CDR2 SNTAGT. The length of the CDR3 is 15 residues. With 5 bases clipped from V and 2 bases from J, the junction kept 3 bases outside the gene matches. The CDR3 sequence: CASSKSGGAYNEQFF. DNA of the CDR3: TGTGCCAGCAGTAAGAGCGGGGGGGCCTACAATGAGCAGTTCTTC.

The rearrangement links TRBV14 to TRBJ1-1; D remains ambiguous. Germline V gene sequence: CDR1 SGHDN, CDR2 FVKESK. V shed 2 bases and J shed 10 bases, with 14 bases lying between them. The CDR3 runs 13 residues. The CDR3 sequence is CASSQSGGASAFF. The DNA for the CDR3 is TGTGCCAGCAGCCAAAGCGGCGGAGCTTCAGCTTTCTTT.

The CDR3, as DNA: TGCAGCGTTGAAGCCCAGACAGACGGCTACACCTTC. It translates to CSVEAQTDGYTF. The chain joins TRBV29-1 to TRBJ1-2; perhaps TRBD1 as D (5 bases). Trimming cost V 1 base and J 8 bases, with 11 bases left between them. CDR1 is SQVTM and CDR2 is ANQGSEA in the germline V gene. The CDR3 extends over 12 amino acids.

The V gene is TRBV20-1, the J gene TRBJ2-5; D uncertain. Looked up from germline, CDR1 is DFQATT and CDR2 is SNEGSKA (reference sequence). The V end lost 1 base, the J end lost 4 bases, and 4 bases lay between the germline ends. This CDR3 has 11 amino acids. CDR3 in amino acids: CSARGRETQYF. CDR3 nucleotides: TGCAGTGCTAGAGGCAGAGAGACCCAGTACTTC.

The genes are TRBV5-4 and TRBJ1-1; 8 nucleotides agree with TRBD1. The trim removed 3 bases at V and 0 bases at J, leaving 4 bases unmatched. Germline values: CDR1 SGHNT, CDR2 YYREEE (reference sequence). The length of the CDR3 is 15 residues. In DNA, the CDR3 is TGTGCCAGCAGCTCCCGGGACAGGATGAACACTGAAGCTTTCTTT. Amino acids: CASSSRDRMNTEAFF.